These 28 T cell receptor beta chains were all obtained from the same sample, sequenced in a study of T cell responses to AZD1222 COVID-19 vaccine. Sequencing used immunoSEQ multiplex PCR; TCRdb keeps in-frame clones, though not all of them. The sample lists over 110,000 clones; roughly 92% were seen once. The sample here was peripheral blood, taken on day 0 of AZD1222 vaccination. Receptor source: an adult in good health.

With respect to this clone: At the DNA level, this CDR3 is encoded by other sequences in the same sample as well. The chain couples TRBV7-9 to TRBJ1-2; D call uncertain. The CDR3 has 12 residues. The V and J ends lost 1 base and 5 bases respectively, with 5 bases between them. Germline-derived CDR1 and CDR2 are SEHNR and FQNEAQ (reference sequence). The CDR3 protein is CASSLEGYGYTF. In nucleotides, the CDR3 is TGTGCCAGCAGCTTAGAAGGTTATGGCTACACCTTC.

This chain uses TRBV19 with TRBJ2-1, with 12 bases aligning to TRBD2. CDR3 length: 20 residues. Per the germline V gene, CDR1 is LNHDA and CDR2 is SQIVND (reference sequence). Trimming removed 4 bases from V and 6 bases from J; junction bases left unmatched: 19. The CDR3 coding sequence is TGTGCCAGTAGTAAGGGACTAGCGGGCGGATTTTTCTTACCGACCAATGAGCAGTTCTTC. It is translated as CASSKGLAGGFFLPTNEQFF.

Written as DNA, the CDR3 is TGTGCCAGCAGTTTGGGACAGGGGGCCACAAACACTGAAGCTTTCTTT. Its protein is CASSLGQGATNTEAFF. This chain connects TRBV27 to TRBJ1-1, with 12 bases lining up with TRBD1. Germline V CDR1 and CDR2: MNHEY, SMNVEV (reference sequence). CDR3 size: 16 residues. The V and J ends lost 3 bases and 2 bases, in that order; junction bases with no gene match: 4.

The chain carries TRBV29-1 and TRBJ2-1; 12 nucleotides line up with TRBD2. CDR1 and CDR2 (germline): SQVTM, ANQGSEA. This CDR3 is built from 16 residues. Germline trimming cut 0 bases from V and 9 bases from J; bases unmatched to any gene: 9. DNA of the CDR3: TGCAGCGTTGAAGACCTAGCGGGAGGGCAGGTAGGTGAGCAGTTCTTC. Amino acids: CSVEDLAGGQVGEQFF.

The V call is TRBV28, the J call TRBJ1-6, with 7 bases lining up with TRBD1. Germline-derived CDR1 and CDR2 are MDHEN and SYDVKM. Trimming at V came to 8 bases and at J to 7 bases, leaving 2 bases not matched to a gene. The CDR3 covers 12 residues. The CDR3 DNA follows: TGTGCCAGCGACAGGGAGAATTCACCCCTCCACTTT. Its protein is CASDRENSPLHF.

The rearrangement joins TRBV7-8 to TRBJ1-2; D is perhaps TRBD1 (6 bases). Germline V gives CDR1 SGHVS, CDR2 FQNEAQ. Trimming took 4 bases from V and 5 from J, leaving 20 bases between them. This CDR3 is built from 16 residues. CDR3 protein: CASSWETGAGGYGYTF. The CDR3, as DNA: TGTGCCAGCAGCTGGGAGACAGGAGCCGGGGGATATGGCTACACCTTC.

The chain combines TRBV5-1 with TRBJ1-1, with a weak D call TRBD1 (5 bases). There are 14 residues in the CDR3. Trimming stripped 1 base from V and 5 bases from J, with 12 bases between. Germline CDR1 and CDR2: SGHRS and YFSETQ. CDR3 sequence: CASSLRQGWTEAFF. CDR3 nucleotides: TGCGCCAGCAGCTTGAGGCAGGGTTGGACTGAAGCTTTCTTT.

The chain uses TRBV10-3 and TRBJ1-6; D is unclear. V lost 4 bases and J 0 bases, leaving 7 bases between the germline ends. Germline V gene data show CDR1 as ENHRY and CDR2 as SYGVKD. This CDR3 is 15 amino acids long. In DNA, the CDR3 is TGTGCCATCAGTGTGGGCAGCTCCTATAATTCACCCCTCCACTTT. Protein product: CAISVGSSYNSPLHF.

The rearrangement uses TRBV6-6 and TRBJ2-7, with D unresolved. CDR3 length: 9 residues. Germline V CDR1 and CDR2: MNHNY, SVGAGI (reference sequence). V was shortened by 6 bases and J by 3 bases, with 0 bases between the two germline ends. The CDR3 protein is CASSYEQYF. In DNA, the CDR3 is TGTGCCAGCAGCTACGAGCAGTACTTC.

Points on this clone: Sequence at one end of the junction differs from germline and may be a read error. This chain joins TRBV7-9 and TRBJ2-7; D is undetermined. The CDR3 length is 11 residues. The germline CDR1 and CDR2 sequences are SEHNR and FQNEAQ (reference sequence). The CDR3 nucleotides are TGTGCCAGCAGCTCACCCGGCCCCGGGTTCTTC. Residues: CASSSPGPGFF.

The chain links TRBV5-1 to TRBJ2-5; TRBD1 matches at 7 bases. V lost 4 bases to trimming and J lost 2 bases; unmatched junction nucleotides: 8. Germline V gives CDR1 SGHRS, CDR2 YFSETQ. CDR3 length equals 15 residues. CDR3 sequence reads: CASSLRDRGQETQYF. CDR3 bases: TGCGCCAGCAGCCTCCGGGACAGAGGACAAGAGACCCAGTACTTC.

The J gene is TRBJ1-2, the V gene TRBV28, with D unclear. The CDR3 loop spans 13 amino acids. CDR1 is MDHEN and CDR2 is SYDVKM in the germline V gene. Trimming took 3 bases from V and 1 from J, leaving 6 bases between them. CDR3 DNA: TGTGCCAGCAGTTTGGACGGTAACTATGGCTACACCTTC. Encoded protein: CASSLDGNYGYTF.

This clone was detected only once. CDR3 sequence (DNA): TGTGCCAGTAGACCCCCGGGGCCGTTCGATCAGCCCCAGCATTTT. This codes for CASRPPGPFDQPQHF. This sequence joins TRBV19 and TRBJ1-5, with D possibly TRBD1 on 5 matching bases. V was cut by 6 bases and J by 5 bases, with 17 bases left in between. The CDR3 is 15 residues long. Per germline, CDR1 LNHDA and CDR2 SQIVND (reference sequence).

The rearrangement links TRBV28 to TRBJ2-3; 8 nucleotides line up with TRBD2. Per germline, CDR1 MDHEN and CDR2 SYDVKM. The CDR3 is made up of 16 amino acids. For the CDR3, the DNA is TGTTCTAGCGCCCCCGGGAGGGGAGGGTCGGTGGATACGCAGTATTTT. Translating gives CSSAPGRGGSVDTQYF.

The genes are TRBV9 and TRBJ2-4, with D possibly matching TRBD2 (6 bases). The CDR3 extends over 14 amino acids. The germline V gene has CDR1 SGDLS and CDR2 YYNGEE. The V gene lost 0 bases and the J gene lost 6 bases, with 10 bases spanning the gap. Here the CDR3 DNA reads TGTGCCAGCAGCGTAGAGTCGGGGGTAAACATTCAGTACTTC. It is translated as CASSVESGVNIQYF.

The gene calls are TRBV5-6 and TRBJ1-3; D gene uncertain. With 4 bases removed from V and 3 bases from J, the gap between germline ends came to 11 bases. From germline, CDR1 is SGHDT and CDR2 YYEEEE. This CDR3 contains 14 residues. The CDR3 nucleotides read TGTGCCAGCAGCCCGAGACGGCTTGGAAACACCATATATTTT. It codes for CASSPRRLGNTIYF.

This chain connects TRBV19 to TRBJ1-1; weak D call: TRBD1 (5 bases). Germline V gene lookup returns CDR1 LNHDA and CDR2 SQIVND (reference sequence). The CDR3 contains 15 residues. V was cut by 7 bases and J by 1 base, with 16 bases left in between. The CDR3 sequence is CASTLSPGPNTEAFF. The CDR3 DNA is TGTGCCAGTACCCTCAGCCCGGGACCGAACACTGAAGCTTTCTTT. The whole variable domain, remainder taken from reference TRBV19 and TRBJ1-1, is DGGITQSPKYLFRKEGQNVTLSCEQNLNHDAMYWYRQDPGQGLRLIYYSQIVNDFQKGDIAEGYSVSREKKESFPLTVTSAQKNPTAFYLCASTLSPGPNTEAFFGQGTRLTVV.

The CDR3: CASLGGELFF. CDR3 DNA sequence: TGTGCCAGCCTCGGCGGGGAGCTGTTTTTT. The chain links TRBV6-6 to TRBJ2-2; D ambiguous. The CDR3 sequence is 10 residues long. Germline CDR1 and CDR2: MNHNY and SVGAGI (reference sequence). Trimming stripped 8 bases from V and 7 bases from J, with 5 bases between.

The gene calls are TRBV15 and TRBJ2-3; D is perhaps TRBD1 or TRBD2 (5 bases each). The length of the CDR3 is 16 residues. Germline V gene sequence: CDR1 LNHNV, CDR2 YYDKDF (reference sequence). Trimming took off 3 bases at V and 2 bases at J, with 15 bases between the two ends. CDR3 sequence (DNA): TGTGCCACCAGCAGTACAGCCCCGGGACCCACAGATACGCAGTATTTT. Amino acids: CATSSTAPGPTDTQYF.

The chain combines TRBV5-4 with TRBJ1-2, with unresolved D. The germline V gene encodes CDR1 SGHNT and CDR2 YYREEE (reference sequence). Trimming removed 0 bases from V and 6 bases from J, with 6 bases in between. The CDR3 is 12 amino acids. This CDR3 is CASSLAEDGYTF. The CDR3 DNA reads TGTGCCAGCAGCTTGGCCGAGGATGGCTACACCTTC.

The CDR3 nucleotides are TGCGCCAGCAGTGATCATCAAGCGGATCCCTACAATGAGCAGTTCTTC. This encodes CASSDHQADPYNEQFF. This rearrangement joins TRBV10-2 to TRBJ2-1, with D possibly matching TRBD2 (5 bases). Germline V gene data show CDR1 as WSHSY and CDR2 as SAAADI. The V gene lost 3 bases and the J gene lost 2 bases, with 14 bases spanning the gap. This CDR3 spans 16 amino acids.

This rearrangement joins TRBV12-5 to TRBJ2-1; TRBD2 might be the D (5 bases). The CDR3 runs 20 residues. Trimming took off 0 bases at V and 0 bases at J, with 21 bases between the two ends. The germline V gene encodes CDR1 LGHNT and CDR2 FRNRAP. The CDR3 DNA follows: TGTGCTAGTGGTTTGGTACTGGCCTCGGGAAGTTCGAGCTCCTACAATGAGCAGTTCTTC. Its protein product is CASGLVLASGSSSSYNEQFF.

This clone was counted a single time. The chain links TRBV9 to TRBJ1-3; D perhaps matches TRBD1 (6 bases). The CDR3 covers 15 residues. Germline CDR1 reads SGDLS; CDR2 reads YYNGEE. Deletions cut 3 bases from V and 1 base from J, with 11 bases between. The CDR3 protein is CASSATRGSGNTIYF. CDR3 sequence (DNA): TGTGCCAGCAGCGCAACGAGGGGGTCTGGAAACACCATATATTTT.

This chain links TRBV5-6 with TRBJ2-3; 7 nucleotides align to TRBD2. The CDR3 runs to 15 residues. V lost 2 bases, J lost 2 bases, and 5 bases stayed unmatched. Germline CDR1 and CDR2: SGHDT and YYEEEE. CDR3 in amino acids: CASSFVSGPTDTQYF. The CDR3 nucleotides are TGTGCCAGCAGCTTCGTTAGCGGGCCCACAGATACGCAGTATTTT.

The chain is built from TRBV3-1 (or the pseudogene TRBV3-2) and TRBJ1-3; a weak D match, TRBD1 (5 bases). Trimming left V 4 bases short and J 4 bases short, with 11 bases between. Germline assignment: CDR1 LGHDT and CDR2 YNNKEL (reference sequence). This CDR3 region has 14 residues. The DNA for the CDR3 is TGTGCCAGCAGCCCGGGGGTGGACGGAAACACCATATATTTT. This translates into CASSPGVDGNTIYF.

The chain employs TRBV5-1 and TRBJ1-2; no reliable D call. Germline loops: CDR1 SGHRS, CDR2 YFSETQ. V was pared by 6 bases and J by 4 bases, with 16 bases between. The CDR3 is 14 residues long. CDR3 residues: CASNNGREGYGYTF. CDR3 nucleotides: TGCGCCAGCAACAACGGTAGGGAGGGCTATGGCTACACCTTC.

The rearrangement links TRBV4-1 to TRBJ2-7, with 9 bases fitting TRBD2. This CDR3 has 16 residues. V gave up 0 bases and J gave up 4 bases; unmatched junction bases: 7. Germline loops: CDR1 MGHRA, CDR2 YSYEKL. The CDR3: CASSQEKAGGRYEQYF. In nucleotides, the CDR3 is TGCGCCAGCAGCCAAGAGAAAGCGGGGGGTAGGTACGAGCAGTACTTC.

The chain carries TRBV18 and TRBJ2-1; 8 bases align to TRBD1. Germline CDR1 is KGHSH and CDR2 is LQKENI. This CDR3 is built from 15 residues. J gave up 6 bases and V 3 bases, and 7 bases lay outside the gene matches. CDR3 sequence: CASSPGQGGLNEQFF. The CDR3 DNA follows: TGTGCCAGCTCACCCGGACAGGGAGGACTCAATGAGCAGTTCTTC.